The 18 T cell receptor beta chains below come from one sample, sequenced in a study of OX40 agonist ivuxolimab in advanced cancers. Data came from immunoSEQ multiplex PCR; TCRdb stores just in-frame clones and leaves some out. The repertoire includes around 67,000 clones, around nine tenths of them detected once, and about 1.3% sits in the top ten. This specimen consisted of CD4+ or CD8+ T cells sorted from blood, obtained in a trial of the OX40 agonist ivuxolimab. These receptor sequences come from an adult with an advanced solid tumor such as melanoma, head and neck, liver or kidney cancer.

The chain couples TRBV7-9 to TRBJ1-4; maybe TRBD1 (6 bases). Trimming took 2 bases from V and 5 from J, leaving 9 bases between them. The V gene's germline CDR1 is SEHNR and CDR2 FQNEAQ (reference sequence). The CDR3 contains 14 residues. The DNA of the CDR3 is TGTGCCAGCAGCTTAAGGGGGGAAAATGAAAAACTGTTTTTT. It yields the protein CASSLRGENEKLFF. Full variable domain (remainder filled in from reference TRBV7-9 and TRBJ1-4): DTGVSQNPRHKITKRGQNVTFRCDPISEHNRLYWYRQTLGQGPEFLTYFQNEAQLEKSRLLSDRFSAERPKGSFSTLEIQRTEQGDSAMYLCASSLRGENEKLFFGSGTQLSVL.

The V call is TRBV29-1, the J call TRBJ1-2; TRBD1 agrees at 10 bases. J gave up 5 bases and V 4 bases, and 13 bases lay outside the gene matches. The CDR3 runs 16 residues. Germline loops: CDR1 SQVTM, CDR2 ANQGSEA. In DNA, the CDR3 is TGCAGCGTTGCCACTACTCAGACAGGGGGCGCTTATGGCTACACCTTC. This gives the protein CSVATTQTGGAYGYTF. Filled out from reference TRBV29-1 and TRBJ1-2, the complete variable domain reads SAVISQKPSRDICQRGTSLTIQCQVDSQVTMMFWYRQQPGQSLTLIATANQGSEATYESGFVIDKFPISRPNLTFSTLTVSNMSPEDSSIYLCSVATTQTGGAYGYTFGSGTRLTVV.

The chain links TRBV7-9 to TRBJ2-7; D is perhaps TRBD2 (5 bases). The V end lost 2 bases, the J end lost 3 bases, and 8 bases lay between the germline ends. Germline CDR1 and CDR2: SEHNR and FQNEAQ (reference sequence). The length of the CDR3 is 13 residues. The CDR3 loop is CASSLSGLYEQYF. The CDR3, as DNA: TGTGCCAGCAGCTTATCCGGACTCTACGAGCAGTACTTC.

This clone was seen a few times. The chain combines TRBV6-5 with TRBJ1-1; D uncertain. The CDR3 length is 13 residues. V shed 6 bases and J shed 1 base, with 9 bases lying between them. CDR1 MNHEY and CDR2 SVGAGI come from the germline V gene. CDR3 protein: CASRRGKNTEAFF. In DNA form, the CDR3 reads TGTGCCAGCAGGAGAGGGAAGAACACTGAAGCTTTCTTT.

The J gene is TRBJ1-2, the V gene TRBV7-2, with no clear D. V dropped 2 bases and J dropped 4 bases, with 8 bases sitting between them. From germline, CDR1 is SGHTA and CDR2 FQGNSA. This CDR3 spans 13 amino acids. CDR3 sequence (DNA): TGTGCCAGCAGCTTAACGGCAGGCTATGGCTACACCTTC. Amino acid sequence: CASSLTAGYGYTF.

This rearrangement joins TRBV21-1 to TRBJ1-4. TRBV21-1 is a known pseudogene. CDR3 length: 15 amino acids. The CDR3, as DNA: TGTGCCAGCAGTTTGGGGACCGCAACTAATGAAAAACTGTTTTTT. Amino acids: CASSLGTATNEKLFF.

The V call is TRBV6-9, the J call TRBJ1-1, with D maybe TRBD1 (6 bases). Germline V gene data show CDR1 as MNHGY and CDR2 as SVAAGI. The CDR3 runs to 13 residues. With 4 bases removed from V and 6 bases from J, the gap between germline ends came to 12 bases. This CDR3 is CASSLRTAPEAFF. The CDR3, as DNA: TGTGCCAGCAGTTTGAGGACAGCCCCTGAAGCTTTCTTT.

The chain is built from TRBV27 and TRBJ2-5; a weak D match, TRBD2 (6 bases). In germline, CDR1 is MNHEY, CDR2 SMNVEV (reference sequence). V dropped 5 bases and J dropped 5 bases, with 24 bases sitting between them. The CDR3 loop spans 17 amino acids. CDR3 amino acids: CASSPRWSVDGGETQYF. The CDR3 DNA is TGTGCCAGCAGTCCCCGTTGGTCCGTAGACGGAGGGGAGACCCAGTACTTC.

The chain joins TRBV4-1 to TRBJ1-1; D ambiguous. V shed 3 bases and J shed 0 bases, with 8 bases lying between them. CDR3 length equals 14 residues. The germline CDR1 and CDR2 sequences are MGHRA and YSYEKL. DNA for the CDR3: TGCGCCAGCAGCCAGGCTGAAGTGAACACTGAAGCTTTCTTT. The encoded protein is CASSQAEVNTEAFF.

This clone came up once. This chain uses TRBV4-3 with TRBJ1-2; D gene ambiguous. This CDR3 comprises 12 residues. Germline V lookup: CDR1 LGHNA, CDR2 YSLEER. V was pared by 6 bases and J by 4 bases, with 9 bases between. CDR3 amino acids: CASSRPGYGYTF. The CDR3 DNA sequence: TGCGCCAGCAGTCGGCCGGGCTATGGCTACACCTTC.

This clone was seen once. V usage is TRBV2 and J usage is TRBJ2-7; a weak D match, TRBD2 (5 bases). The CDR3 length is 12 residues. Germline V gene sequence: CDR1 SNHLY, CDR2 FYNNEI. The germline V and J ends were trimmed by 6 bases and 7 bases, with 13 bases remaining between them. The CDR3 protein is CASSVLGGEQYF. CDR3 in DNA: TGTGCCAGCAGCGTACTCGGCGGGGAGCAGTACTTC.

The CDR3 sequence is CSVALAESYEQYF. CDR3 DNA: TGCAGCGTCGCCCTGGCGGAGTCCTACGAGCAGTACTTC. V and J are TRBV29-1 and TRBJ2-7; no clear D gene. Trimming pared 6 bases from V and 1 base from J, leaving 13 bases between. This CDR3 spans 13 amino acids. Germline CDR1 SQVTM, CDR2 ANQGSEA.

The chain uses TRBV20-1 and TRBJ2-3; weak D call: TRBD1 (5 bases). Trimming cost V 5 bases and J 14 bases, with 17 bases left between them. Germline V CDR1 and CDR2: DFQATT, SNEGSKA (reference sequence). The CDR3 is made up of 11 amino acids. This CDR3 is CSASVGLPPYF. The CDR3 DNA follows: TGCAGTGCTTCCGTGGGGCTTCCCCCGTATTTT.

This clone has only one observation. This chain links TRBV6-6 with TRBJ2-1, with D maybe TRBD1 (5 bases). V lost 7 bases and J 2 bases, leaving 12 bases between the germline ends. This CDR3 has 14 amino acids. Looked up from germline, CDR1 is MNHNY and CDR2 is SVGAGI (reference sequence). CDR3 DNA sequence: TGTGCCAGCAAGCCTGACAGCGCCTACAATGAGCAGTTCTTC. It encodes CASKPDSAYNEQFF.

About this clone itself: Other DNA sequences in this sample translate to the same CDR3. The rearrangement joins TRBV5-4 to TRBJ2-5, with D tentatively TRBD1 (5 bases). CDR1 is SGHNT and CDR2 is YYREEE in the germline V gene (reference sequence). V lost 0 bases and J lost 3, with 6 bases in between. The CDR3 loop spans 13 amino acids. The CDR3 spells CASSLDRKETQYF. In nucleotides, the CDR3 is TGTGCCAGCAGCTTGGACAGGAAAGAGACCCAGTACTTC.

This rearrangement joins TRBV4-3 to TRBJ1-1; 8 bases align to TRBD1. Per germline, CDR1 LGHNA and CDR2 YSLEER. The CDR3 has 14 residues. V lost 4 bases to trimming and J lost 7 bases; unmatched junction nucleotides: 8. CDR3 sequence reads: CASSPLRDRLEAFF. CDR3 DNA sequence: TGCGCCAGCAGCCCCCTCCGGGACAGGCTTGAAGCTTTCTTT.

The rearrangement uses TRBV9 and TRBJ2-7; D uncertain. CDR3 length: 14 amino acids. In germline, CDR1 is SGDLS, CDR2 YYNGEE. Trimming cost V 3 bases and J 2 bases, with 12 bases left between them. CDR3 protein: CASSALPDPYEQYF. In DNA form, the CDR3 reads TGTGCCAGCAGCGCCCTGCCGGATCCCTACGAGCAGTACTTC.

This chain connects TRBV19 to TRBJ1-4, with TRBD1 as a possible D gene (5 bases). CDR3 length: 14 residues. The germline V gene has CDR1 LNHDA and CDR2 SQIVND (reference sequence). Trimming removed 5 bases at V and 7 bases at J, with 14 bases between. CDR3 protein: CASSEQVGSEKLFF. The CDR3 nucleotides are TGTGCCAGTAGTGAACAGGTTGGGAGTGAAAAACTGTTTTTT.